This T cell receptor beta chain came from a study of tumor and adjacent non-tumor tissue in lung cancer (dated by TCRdb to between 2017 and 2018). Regarding the study in general: Of the cohort, 11 to 12 patients had adenocarcinoma, 2 had squamous cell carcinoma and 1 had small cell lung cancer. TCRbeta CDR3 sequencing was performed on roughly 27 paired specimens, with one tumor sample and one normal lung sample collected per patient. Using bulk TCRbeta repertoires from some 14 lung cancer patients, the study set lung tumor tissue side by side with matched distant non-tumor lung tissue. A total of approximately 120,000,000 productive TCRbeta reads were generated by sequencing, corresponding to an average of roughly 4 million reads per sample. Among the approximately 15 patients, ages ranged from about 30 to 85 years, around ten were men and 5 were women, and disease was TNM stage I to III.

On the study overall, not on this receptor specifically: TCR diversity was significantly higher in younger patients, and higher tumor TCR diversity was associated with shorter overall and disease-free survival. The top 100 clones accounted for a significantly larger cumulative portion of the repertoire in normal lung than in tumor tissue. The cohort had only roughly 14 patients, and the authors noted that larger samples and more detailed clinical data are needed. Tumor tissue showed significantly higher TCR diversity (inverse Simpson) than normal lung tissue, at roughly 390 vs 170 (P = 0.0075, Mann-Whitney U test). Peripheral blood was not sequenced, so blood TCRbeta repertoires in these lung cancer patients were not examined. The sequencing platform is not named in the methods, and unique molecular identifiers are not mentioned.

Libraries came from multiplex PCR. TCRdb records Illumina HiSeq 2500 as the sequencer. Following protocols modified from ARM-PCR, the researchers constructed TCRbeta libraries through three rounds of nested PCR with primers (Table S4). Before sequencing, PCR products of 200-500 bp were excised from the gel and purified with the QIAquick gel extraction kit. In the source study's methods: Trimmomatic was used to clean the reads, FLASH merged the cleaned reads into complete CDR3 sequences, and MiTCR assigned the sequences to V(D)J germline segments. Clonal diversity was computed as the inverse Simpson's index with VDJtools. Productive reads were defined as in-frame sequences without a premature stop codon. TCRdb trimmed the raw reads at Q25, called clones with MiXCR and kept productive beta chains. Identical CDR3 proteins give one entry, which carries the most common genes and DNA. TCRdb assigned the V and J calls; the authors' analysis was not used. The sample table lists 44,000 or so distinct CDR3 sequences, 60% to 70% of them with a count of one. Around 20% of the sample goes to the ten largest clones.

Taken from cysteine to phenylalanine, the CDR3 has 14 residues. Here the CDR3 DNA is all that survives: 42 bases in frame from base 1. For CDR1 and CDR2, the germline V gene lists MNHEY and SVGAGI. RNA was isolated from bulk, unsorted tissue, and RNA quality was assessed with a NanoDrop ND-1000 and an Agilent 2100. Distant non-tumor tissue taken more than 3 cm from the tumor edge was used as the normal lung sample. Donors were newly diagnosed lung cancer patients admitted for thoracic surgery in China between August and November 2014, without prior chemotherapy. The study excluded patients who had received radiotherapy or chemotherapy before or who had another cancer at the same time. Surgical tissue pieces of about 1-2.1 cm3 were preserved in RNAlater solution and were kept at -80 degrees C until use. With regard to this clonotype: The clone's antigen remains unknown. Germline and junction disagree at one end, which may indicate a read error.

The chain uses TRBV6-5 and TRBJ2-7; the D gene assignment is ambiguous. Material: distant non-tumor lung tissue. This sequence originates from a woman aged 40-49 years with non-small cell lung cancer. CDR3 loop: CASCYGRNTGEHYF. In nucleotides, the sequence is TGTGCCAGCTGTTATGGTCGGAATACCGGCGAGCACTATTTC.